Below are 25 T cell receptor beta chains sequenced from a single sample in a study of blood T cell repertoires in COVID-19. Sequencing used immunoSEQ multiplex PCR; TCRdb keeps in-frame clones, though not all of them. This table holds over 200,000 clones, almost 85% found once. The material sequenced was peripheral blood. The receptors were sampled from a woman between 45 and 65 years old with active or convalescent COVID-19.

In this sample, this clone turned up once. The V gene is TRBV5-5, the J gene TRBJ1-3; no clear D. CDR3 length equals 14 residues. Germline V gives CDR1 SGHKS, CDR2 YYEKEE (reference sequence). Trimming stripped 2 bases from V and 3 bases from J, with 9 bases between. The CDR3 sequence: CASSFTDGGNTIYF. DNA for the CDR3: TGTGCCAGCAGCTTCACAGACGGTGGAAACACCATATATTTT.

The chain recombines TRBV5-1 with TRBJ2-1; TRBD1 is a possible D gene (6 bases). The CDR3 spans 14 residues. The germline V gene encodes CDR1 SGHRS and CDR2 YFSETQ. Trimming left V 0 bases short and J 6 bases short, with 10 bases between. CDR3 coding DNA: TGCGCCAGCAGCTTGGCGGACAGCGTCAATGAGCAGTTCTTC. This encodes CASSLADSVNEQFF. Using reference TRBV5-1 and TRBJ2-1 for the parts outside the CDR3, the full variable domain is KAGVTQTPRYLIKTRGQQVTLSCSPISGHRSVSWYQQTPGQGLQFLFEYFSETQRNKGNFPGRFSGRQFSNSRSEMNVSTLELGDSALYLCASSLADSVNEQFFGPGTRLTVL.

This sequence joins TRBV5-1 and TRBJ1-1; 9 bases agree with TRBD1. This CDR3 has 16 amino acids. With V trimmed by 0 bases and J by 1 base, 4 bases remained unmatched. Germline lookup yields CDR1 SGHRS and CDR2 YFSETQ. In nucleotides, the CDR3 is TGCGCCAGCAGCTTGGGGTCGGGACAGGGGAACACTGAAGCTTTCTTT. Its protein product is CASSLGSGQGNTEAFF. Full variable domain (rest looked up from reference TRBV5-1 and TRBJ1-1): KAGVTQTPRYLIKTRGQQVTLSCSPISGHRSVSWYQQTPGQGLQFLFEYFSETQRNKGNFPGRFSGRQFSNSRSEMNVSTLELGDSALYLCASSLGSGQGNTEAFFGQGTRLTVV.

The CDR3 nucleotides read TGTGCCAGCACTCGGGACAGGGGAGAGACCCAGTACTTC. It encodes CASTRDRGETQYF. This rearrangement joins TRBV2 to TRBJ2-5; 10 nucleotides line up with TRBD1. The germline V gene has CDR1 SNHLY and CDR2 FYNNEI. The CDR3 runs to 13 residues. The V and J ends lost 7 bases and 4 bases, in that order; junction bases with no gene match: 3.

This clone has a handful of counts. As DNA, the CDR3 is TGTGCCTGGAGTGTAGGACTAGCGGGAGATGAGCAGTTCTTC. It specifies CAWSVGLAGDEQFF. The chain carries TRBV30 and TRBJ2-1; 13 bases map to TRBD2. Unmatched junction bases numbered 1, after V lost 0 bases and J lost 8 bases. CDR1 and CDR2 (germline): GTSNPN, SVGIG (reference sequence). CDR3 length equals 14 residues.

The chain employs TRBV5-1 and TRBJ1-2; tentatively, D is TRBD1 (5 bases). Germline V lookup: CDR1 SGHRS, CDR2 YFSETQ. The CDR3 contains 15 residues. The ends were cut back, 0 bases at V and 4 bases at J, with 13 bases in the middle. Here the CDR3 reads CASSLAQGGSYGYTF. In DNA form, the CDR3 reads TGCGCCAGCAGCTTGGCCCAGGGCGGATCCTATGGCTACACCTTC.

The chain has TRBV18 and TRBJ2-2; a possible D gene is TRBD1 (6 bases). The germline gives CDR1 KGHSH, CDR2 LQKENI. This CDR3 contains 17 residues. Trimming took off 5 bases at V and 6 bases at J, with 22 bases between the two ends. CDR3 in DNA: TGTGCCAGCTCATCCTTTGAATCCAGGGGCTTCGCCGGGGAGCTGTTTTTT. This encodes CASSSFESRGFAGELFF. Drawing the rest from reference TRBV18 and TRBJ2-2, the complete variable domain is NAGVMQNPRHLVRRRGQEARLRCSPMKGHSHVYWYRQLPEEGLKFMVYLQKENIIDESGMPKERFSAEFPKEGPSILRIQQVVRGDSAAYFCASSSFESRGFAGELFFGEGSRLTVL.

Here the CDR3 reads CATSDSDRNGPQHF. CDR3 sequence (DNA): TGTGCCACCAGTGACTCAGACAGGAACGGTCCCCAGCATTTT. The V gene is TRBV24-1, the J gene TRBJ1-5; tentative D call: TRBD1 (6 bases). V gave up 4 bases and J gave up 10 bases, with 16 bases separating them. CDR3 size: 14 residues. CDR1 and CDR2 from the germline V gene are KGHDR and SFDVKD.

The chain combines TRBV2 with TRBJ2-5, with 12 bases that match TRBD2. CDR3 length: 15 amino acids. Per the germline V gene, CDR1 is SNHLY and CDR2 is FYNNEI. The ends lost 6 bases at V and 4 bases at J; junction bases unmatched: 6. CDR3 sequence (DNA): TGTGCCAGCAGCCTACTAGCGGGGGGCCCAGAGACCCAGTACTTC. It yields the protein CASSLLAGGPETQYF.

V gene TRBV18 combines with J gene TRBJ1-5; a weak D match, TRBD1 (5 bases). Germline loops: CDR1 KGHSH, CDR2 LQKENI. V lost 1 base and J lost 12, with 10 bases in between. The CDR3 spans 12 residues. The CDR3 loop reads CASSPLQGGQHF. The CDR3 DNA is TGTGCCAGCTCACCACTTCAGGGCGGCCAGCATTTT.

This clone was detected a few times. This chain links TRBV5-1 with TRBJ2-7, with 11 positions matching TRBD1. The CDR3 loop spans 15 amino acids. The J segment lost 7 bases and the V segment lost 4 bases, leaving 10 bases of the junction unmatched. The germline V gene has CDR1 SGHRS and CDR2 YFSETQ. The CDR3 is CASSLTGQGAGEQYF. DNA for the CDR3: TGCGCCAGCAGCCTCACCGGACAGGGGGCGGGGGAGCAGTACTTC.

This clone was observed a handful of times. The V and J genes are TRBV3-1 (or the pseudogene TRBV3-2) and TRBJ1-5; 8 bases agree with TRBD1. CDR3 length: 16 residues. The J segment lost 9 bases and the V segment lost 1 base, leaving 11 bases of the junction unmatched. Germline V lookup: CDR1 LGHDT, CDR2 YNNKEL (reference sequence). CDR3 in amino acids: CASSQGVGQGAMPQHF. The CDR3 region has the DNA TGTGCCAGCAGCCAAGGAGTCGGGCAGGGGGCAATGCCCCAGCATTTT.

The chain is built from TRBV5-1 and TRBJ2-5; 10 bases are a match to TRBD1. V shed 4 bases, J shed 1 base, and the junction held 1 base outside the gene matches. Germline V gives CDR1 SGHRS, CDR2 YFSETQ. The CDR3 spans 14 residues. CDR3 residues: CASSRTGGQETQYF. The CDR3, as DNA: TGCGCCAGCAGCAGGACAGGGGGCCAAGAGACCCAGTACTTC.

The chain links TRBV3-1 (or the pseudogene TRBV3-2) to TRBJ2-7; a possible D gene is TRBD2 (6 bases). This CDR3 contains 12 residues. The V end lost 0 bases, the J end lost 9 bases, and 9 bases lay between the germline ends. Germline lookup yields CDR1 LGHDT and CDR2 YNNKEL (reference sequence). The CDR3: CASSQDRGVQYF. The DNA for the CDR3 is TGTGCCAGCAGCCAAGATCGCGGGGTGCAGTACTTC.

The J gene is TRBJ2-1, the V gene TRBV5-1; 12 nucleotides match TRBD2. From germline, CDR1 is SGHRS and CDR2 YFSETQ. The junction had 4 bases not matched to a gene; V was cut back by 5 bases and J by 4 bases. The CDR3 has 15 residues. The CDR3 is CASRRGLAGYNEQFF. CDR3 DNA: TGCGCCAGCAGACGCGGACTAGCGGGGTACAATGAGCAGTTCTTC.

The chain combines TRBV5-4 with TRBJ1-2; D gene uncertain. The CDR3 has 15 amino acids. Germline CDR1 is SGHNT and CDR2 is YYREEE (reference sequence). Trimming shortened V by 0 bases and J by 4 bases, and 13 bases separated the two germline ends. CDR3 sequence (DNA): TGTGCCAGCAGCTTGGATCGGGGAATCAGCTATGGCTACACCTTC. Translated, it gives CASSLDRGISYGYTF. The variable domain in full, completed from reference TRBV5-4 and TRBJ1-2, reads ETGVTQSPTHLIKTRGQQVTLRCSSQSGHNTVSWYQQALGQGPQFIFQYYREEENGRGNFPPRFSGLQFPNYSSELNVNALELDDSALYLCASSLDRGISYGYTFGSGTRLTVV.

The gene calls are TRBV5-1 and TRBJ2-7; 9 bases map to TRBD2. Germline values: CDR1 SGHRS, CDR2 YFSETQ. J gave up 0 bases and V 4 bases, and 8 bases lay outside the gene matches. CDR3 length: 16 residues. The CDR3 DNA reads TGCGCCAGCAGCCCCTTCCTAGCGGGGACCTCCTACGAGCAGTACTTC. This sequence encodes CASSPFLAGTSYEQYF.

The J gene is TRBJ2-7, the V gene TRBV2, with D uncertain. V gave up 2 bases and J gave up 0 bases, with 8 bases separating them. This CDR3 has 14 amino acids. Per germline, CDR1 SNHLY and CDR2 FYNNEI. CDR3 sequence reads: CASSELRSSYEQYF. The CDR3 DNA follows: TGTGCCAGCAGTGAACTGAGGAGCTCCTACGAGCAGTACTTC.

V is TRBV24-1 and J is TRBJ2-3, with D perhaps matching TRBD1 (6 bases). Germline V gene data show CDR1 as KGHDR and CDR2 as SFDVKD. Trimming pared 1 base from V and 4 bases from J, leaving 14 bases between. The CDR3 is made up of 16 amino acids. The CDR3 sequence: CATSDFTGKLADTQYF. The DNA of the CDR3 is TGTGCCACCAGTGATTTTACAGGGAAGCTCGCAGATACGCAGTATTTT.

The chain recombines TRBV5-4 with TRBJ1-5; D not resolved. Per the germline V gene, CDR1 is SGHNT and CDR2 is YYREEE (reference sequence). Trimming removed 2 bases from V and 1 base from J, with 13 bases in between. CDR3 size: 16 residues. CDR3 nucleotide sequence: TGTGCCAGCAGCTTCGGAGGGAGAGGGAGCAATCAGCCCCAGCATTTT. Translating gives CASSFGGRGSNQPQHF.

This chain's CDR3 is CASSSPDRGSYEQYV. The CDR3 nucleotides read TGTGCCAGCAGTTCCCCGGACAGGGGAAGCTACGAGCAGTACGTC. The chain employs TRBV28 and TRBJ2-7; 9 bases agree with TRBD1. CDR1 is MDHEN and CDR2 is SYDVKM in the germline V gene. The V and J ends lost 4 bases and 3 bases, in that order; junction bases with no gene match: 7. The CDR3 extends over 15 amino acids.

The chain recombines TRBV6-5 with TRBJ1-1; D gene uncertain. The CDR3 is made up of 13 amino acids. Between the trimmed V and J ends, which lost 6 bases and 5 bases, there was a span of 13 bases. Per the germline V gene, CDR1 is MNHEY and CDR2 is SVGAGI. The CDR3 sequence is CASSPSVLTEAFF. CDR3 DNA: TGTGCCAGCAGCCCGTCGGTATTAACTGAAGCTTTCTTT.

The J gene is TRBJ2-3, the V gene TRBV11-2; 8 bases align to TRBD2. The CDR3 length is 17 residues. The J segment lost 3 bases and the V segment lost 5 bases, leaving 13 bases of the junction unmatched. Germline assignment: CDR1 SGHAT and CDR2 FQNNGV. In nucleotides, the CDR3 is TGTGCCAGCAGCGCGGGAAGGGGTAGCGGGGCAACAGATACGCAGTATTTT. This translates into CASSAGRGSGATDTQYF.

The genes are TRBV2 and TRBJ2-2; D gene ambiguous. Germline CDR1 SNHLY, CDR2 FYNNEI. Trimming shortened V by 3 bases and J by 0 bases, and 8 bases separated the two germline ends. The CDR3 has 15 amino acids. The CDR3: CASSEIPANTGELFF. The DNA for the CDR3 is TGTGCCAGCAGTGAGATTCCGGCGAACACCGGGGAGCTGTTTTTT.

CDR3 sequence (DNA): TGTGCCAGCAGCGTAGTTCCCCAGGGCGGCTACACCTTC. This codes for CASSVVPQGGYTF. The chain employs TRBV9 and TRBJ1-2; D is perhaps TRBD1 (5 bases). Germline V gene sequence: CDR1 SGDLS, CDR2 YYNGEE. V lost 0 bases to trimming and J lost 8 bases, with 11 bases between them. The CDR3 runs to 13 residues.